The entry below gives a single T cell receptor (beta chain) sequence along with its context. What it binds is unknown. This specimen comes from a study of T cell responses to AZD1222 COVID-19 vaccine. Findings and limits, study-wide: The sample set comprised mostly white British donors with more females, and clonal diversity was possibly underestimated. Variant regions that are unmutated are reportedly the target of nearly half of spike-specific TCRs. CD4 TCRs covered the whole spike, strongest at regions 160-218 and 743-854.

Clones were sequenced by immunoSEQ multiplex PCR, and TCRdb holds only the in-frame ones, with some missing. Of approximately 120,000 clones listed, 87% were seen once; the top ten hold over 4%. The germline V gene has CDR1 SGHTA and CDR2 FQGNSA. The ends lost 5 bases at V and 5 bases at J; junction bases unmatched: 9. The CDR3 totals 16 residues. This sequence originates from an adult in good health. Sequencing used peripheral blood, obtained on day 0 of AZD1222 vaccination. The V gene is TRBV7-2, the J gene TRBJ2-5; TRBD2 matches at 12 bases. The CDR3 loop is CASSPAGTSGPETQYF. CDR3 sequence (DNA): TGTGCCAGCAGCCCGGCCGGGACTAGCGGGCCGGAGACCCAGTACTTC.